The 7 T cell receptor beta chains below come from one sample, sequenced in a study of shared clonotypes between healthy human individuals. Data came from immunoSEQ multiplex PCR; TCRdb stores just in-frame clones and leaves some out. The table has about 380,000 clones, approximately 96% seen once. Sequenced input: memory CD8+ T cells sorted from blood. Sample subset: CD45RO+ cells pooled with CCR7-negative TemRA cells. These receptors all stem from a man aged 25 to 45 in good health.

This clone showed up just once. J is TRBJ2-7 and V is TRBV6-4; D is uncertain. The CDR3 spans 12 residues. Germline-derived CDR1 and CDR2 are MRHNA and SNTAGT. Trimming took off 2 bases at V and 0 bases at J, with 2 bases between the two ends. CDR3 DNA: TGTGCCAGCAGTGACAACTCCTACGAGCAGTACTTC. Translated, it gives CASSDNSYEQYF.

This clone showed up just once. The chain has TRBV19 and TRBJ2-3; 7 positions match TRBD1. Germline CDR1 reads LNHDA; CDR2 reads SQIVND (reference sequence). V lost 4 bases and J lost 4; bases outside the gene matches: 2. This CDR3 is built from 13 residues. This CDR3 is CASSKGQADTQYF. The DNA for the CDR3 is TGTGCCAGTAGTAAAGGACAGGCAGATACGCAGTATTTT. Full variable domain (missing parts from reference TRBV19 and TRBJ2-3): DGGITQSPKYLFRKEGQNVTLSCEQNLNHDAMYWYRQDPGQGLRLIYYSQIVNDFQKGDIAEGYSVSREKKESFPLTVTSAQKNPTAFYLCASSKGQADTQYFGPGTRLTVL.

The CDR3 reads CASRPGLAGETQYF. CDR3 in DNA: TGTGCCAGCAGGCCGGGACTAGCGGGAGAGACCCAGTACTTC. J is TRBJ2-5 and V is TRBV25-1; 12 nucleotides align to TRBD2. The germline gives CDR1 MGHDK, CDR2 SYGVNS. J gave up 4 bases and V 6 bases, and 3 bases lay outside the gene matches. CDR3 length: 14 amino acids.

In nucleotides, the CDR3 is TGTGCCAGCAGCTTAACGGGACAGGGATACACAGATACGCAGTATTTT. Amino acid sequence: CASSLTGQGYTDTQYF. The chain is built from TRBV9 and TRBJ2-3; TRBD1 matches at 9 bases. Germline V CDR1 and CDR2: SGDLS, YYNGEE. After removal of 4 bases from V and 2 bases from J, the junction contained 8 bases not matched to a gene. CDR3 length: 16 residues.

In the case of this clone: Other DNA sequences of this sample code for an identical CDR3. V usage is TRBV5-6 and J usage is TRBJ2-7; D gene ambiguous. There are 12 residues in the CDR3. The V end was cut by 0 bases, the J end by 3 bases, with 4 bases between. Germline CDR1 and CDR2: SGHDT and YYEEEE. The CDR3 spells CASSLDNYEQYF. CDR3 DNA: TGTGCCAGCAGCTTGGATAACTACGAGCAGTACTTC.

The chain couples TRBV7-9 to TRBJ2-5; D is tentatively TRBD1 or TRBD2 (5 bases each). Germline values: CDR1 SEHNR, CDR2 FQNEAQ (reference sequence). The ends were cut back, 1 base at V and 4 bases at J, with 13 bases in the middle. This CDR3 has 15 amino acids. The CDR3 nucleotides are TGTGCCAGCAGCTTAGGAGGGGCCGTTCGAGAGACCCAGTACTTC. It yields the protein CASSLGGAVRETQYF.

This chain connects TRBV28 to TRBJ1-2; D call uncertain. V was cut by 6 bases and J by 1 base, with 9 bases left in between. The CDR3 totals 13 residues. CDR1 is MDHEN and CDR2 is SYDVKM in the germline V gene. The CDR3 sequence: CASSPVVNYGYTF. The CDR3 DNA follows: TGTGCCAGCAGCCCAGTGGTTAACTATGGCTACACCTTC.